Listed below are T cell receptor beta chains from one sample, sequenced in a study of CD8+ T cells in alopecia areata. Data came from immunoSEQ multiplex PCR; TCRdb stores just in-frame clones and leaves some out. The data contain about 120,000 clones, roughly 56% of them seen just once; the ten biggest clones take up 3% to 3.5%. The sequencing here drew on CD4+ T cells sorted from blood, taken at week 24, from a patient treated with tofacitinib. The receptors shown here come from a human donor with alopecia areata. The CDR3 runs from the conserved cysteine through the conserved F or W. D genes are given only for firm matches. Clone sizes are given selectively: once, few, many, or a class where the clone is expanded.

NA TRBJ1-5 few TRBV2 CASSGSMGNQPQHF TGTGCCAGCAGTGGGAGTATGGGCAATCAGCCCCAGCATTTT
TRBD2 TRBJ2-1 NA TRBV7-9 CASSLDGGSYNEQFF TGTGCCAGCAGCTTAGACGGGGGGTCCTACAATGAGCAGTTCTTC
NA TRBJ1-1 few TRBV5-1 CASSFGGLGTEAFF TGCGCCAGCAGCTTCGGGGGCTTAGGCACTGAAGCTTTCTTT
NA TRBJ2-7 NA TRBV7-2 CASSLRFPGAYEQYF TGTGCCAGCAGCTTAAGATTTCCAGGGGCCTACGAGCAGTACTTC
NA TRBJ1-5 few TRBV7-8 CASSFGVNQPQHF TGTGCCAGCAGCTTTGGGGTCAATCAGCCCCAGCATTTT
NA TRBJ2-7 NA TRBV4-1 CASSQETGAAGWEQYF TGCGCCAGCAGCCAAGAAACCGGGGCCGCGGGGTGGGAGCAGTACTTC
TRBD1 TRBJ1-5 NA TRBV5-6 CASSLARDRVYSNQPQHF TGTGCCAGCAGCTTGGCCCGGGACAGAGTCTATAGCAATCAGCCCCAGCATTTT
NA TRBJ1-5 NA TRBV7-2 CASSLEGRSQPQHF TGTGCCAGCAGCTTAGAAGGGAGAAGTCAGCCCCAGCATTTT
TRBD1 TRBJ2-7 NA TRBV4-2 CASSQPDRGPEQYF TGTGCCAGCAGCCAACCTGACAGGGGACCCGAGCAGTACTTC
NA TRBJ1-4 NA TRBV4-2 CASSQVAEKLFF TGTGCCAGCAGCCAAGTCGCTGAAAAACTGTTTTTT
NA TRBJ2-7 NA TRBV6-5 CASSYPGAYEQYF TGTGCCAGCAGTTATCCGGGGGCCTACGAGCAGTACTTC
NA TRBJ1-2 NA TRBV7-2 CASSLKAGHTF TGTGCCAGCAGCTTGAAGGCAGGGCACACCTTC
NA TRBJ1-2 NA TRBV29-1 CSVSIRAGVGGYTF TGCAGCGTCAGCATTCGGGCAGGGGTGGGAGGCTACACCTTC
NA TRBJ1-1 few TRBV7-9 CASSPTGNPEAFF TGTGCCAGCAGCCCCACAGGGAATCCTGAAGCTTTCTTT
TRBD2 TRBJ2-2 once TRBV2 CASSESGGPTGELFF TGTGCCAGCAGTGAATCGGGGGGTCCCACCGGGGAGCTGTTTTTT
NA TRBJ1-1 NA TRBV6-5 CASSYSMGEAFF TGTGCCAGCAGTTACTCAATGGGGGAAGCTTTCTTT
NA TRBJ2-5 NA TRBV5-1 CASRLGGSGQETQYF TGCGCCAGCAGATTAGGCGGAAGTGGGCAAGAGACCCAGTACTTC
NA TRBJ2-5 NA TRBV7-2 CASSSLGGVETQYF TGTGCCAGCAGCTCCCTAGGGGGGGTAGAGACCCAGTACTTC
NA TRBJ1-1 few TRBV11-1 CASSSTGRMNTEAFF TGTGCCAGCAGCTCAACCGGACGGATGAACACTGAAGCTTTCTTT
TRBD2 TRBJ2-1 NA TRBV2 CASSVAGGSYNEQFF TGTGCCAGCAGCGTAGCGGGGGGCTCCTACAATGAGCAGTTCTTC
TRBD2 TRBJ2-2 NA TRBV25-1 CASLGRGLTGELFF TGTGCCAGCCTCGGGAGGGGATTAACCGGGGAGCTGTTTTTT
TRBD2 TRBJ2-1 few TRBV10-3 CAISVKTSGYNEQFF TGTGCCATCAGTGTAAAGACTAGCGGCTACAATGAGCAGTTCTTC
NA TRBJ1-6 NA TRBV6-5 CASSYSQANSPLHF TGTGCCAGCAGTTACTCGCAGGCTAATTCACCCCTCCACTTT
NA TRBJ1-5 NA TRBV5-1 CASSFGTSNQPQHF TGCGCCAGCAGCTTCGGGACAAGCAATCAGCCCCAGCATTTT
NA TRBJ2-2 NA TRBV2 CASSAASTGELFF TGTGCCAGCAGTGCGGCGAGCACCGGGGAGCTGTTTTTT
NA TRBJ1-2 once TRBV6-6 CASSNGGGPNYGYTF TGTGCCAGCAGTAACGGAGGGGGGCCTAACTATGGCTACACCTTC
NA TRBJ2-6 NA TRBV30 CAYSRPWGSGANVLTF TGTGCCTATAGCAGGCCGTGGGGCTCTGGGGCCAACGTCCTGACTTTC
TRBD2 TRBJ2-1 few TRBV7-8 CASSLGRISSGSYNEQFF TGTGCCAGCAGCTTAGGCCGGATCTCTAGCGGCTCCTACAATGAGCAGTTCTTC
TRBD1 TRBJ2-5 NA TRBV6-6 CASSYRGQETQYF TGTGCCAGCAGTTACAGGGGGCAGGAGACCCAGTACTTC
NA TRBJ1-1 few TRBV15 CATSRDLEGRTEAFF TGTGCCACCAGCAGAGATCTCGAAGGGCGAACTGAAGCTTTCTTT
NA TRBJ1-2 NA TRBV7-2 CASRHDSGSSYGYTF TGTGCCAGCAGGCACGATTCAGGGAGCTCGTATGGCTACACCTTC
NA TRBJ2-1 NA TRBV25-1 CASSAYNEQFF TGTGCCAGCAGTGCTTACAATGAGCAGTTCTTC
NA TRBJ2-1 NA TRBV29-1 CSVEGGGESSYNEQFF TGCAGCGTTGAAGGAGGGGGTGAAAGCTCCTACAATGAGCAGTTCTTC
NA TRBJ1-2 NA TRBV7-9 CASSLGTRDYGYTF TGTGCCAGCAGCTTAGGGACTCGGGACTATGGCTACACCTTC
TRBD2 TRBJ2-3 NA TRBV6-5 CASSRSGGSTDTQYF TGTGCCAGCAGTCGGTCGGGGGGGAGCACAGATACGCAGTATTTT
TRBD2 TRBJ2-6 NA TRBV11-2 CASRPGLAGGGANVLTF TGTGCCAGCAGACCGGGACTAGCGGGGGGCGGGGCCAACGTCCTGACTTTC
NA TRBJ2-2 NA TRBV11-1 CASRAGARTGELFF TGTGCCAGCAGGGCGGGGGCGCGAACCGGGGAGCTGTTTTTT
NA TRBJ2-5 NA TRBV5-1 CASSSPQTEETQYF TGCGCCAGCAGCTCCCCTCAGACAGAAGAGACCCAGTACTTC
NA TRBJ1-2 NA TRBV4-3 CASSQDHLSPYGYTF TGCGCCAGCAGCCAAGATCATCTCTCCCCTTATGGCTACACCTTC
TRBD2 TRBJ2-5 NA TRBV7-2 CASSLLGLQETQYF TGTGCCAGCAGCTTACTGGGACTACAAGAGACCCAGTACTTC
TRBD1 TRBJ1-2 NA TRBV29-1 CSVGEGADYGYTF TGCAGCGTTGGGGAGGGGGCGGACTATGGCTACACCTTC
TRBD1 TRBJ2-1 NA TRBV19 CASSIRDRGANEQFF TGTGCCAGTAGTATCCGGGACAGGGGAGCGAATGAGCAGTTCTTC
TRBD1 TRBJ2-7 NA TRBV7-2 CASSVRTGPSGEQYF TGTGCCAGCAGCGTCCGGACAGGTCCCTCCGGGGAGCAGTACTTC
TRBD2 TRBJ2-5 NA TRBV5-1 CASSFGGSETQYF TGCGCCAGCAGCTTCGGGGGGTCAGAGACCCAGTACTTC
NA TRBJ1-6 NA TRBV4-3 CASSQGIGYNSPLHF TGCGCCAGCAGCCAAGGCATTGGGTATAATTCACCCCTCCACTTT
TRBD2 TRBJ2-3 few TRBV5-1 CASSPKPLAGAPADTQYF TGCGCCAGCAGCCCCAAACCCCTAGCGGGAGCCCCCGCAGATACGCAGTATTTT
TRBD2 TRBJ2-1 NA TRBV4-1 CASSQAGGALLDEQFF TGCGCCAGCAGCCAGGCCGGGGGGGCCCTCTTGGATGAGCAGTTCTTC
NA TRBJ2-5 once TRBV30 CAWTGLAAQYF TGTGCCTGGACCGGACTTGCGGCCCAGTACTTC
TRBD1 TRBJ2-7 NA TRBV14 CASSPPSGQGSYEQYF TGTGCCAGCAGCCCACCGTCGGGACAGGGATCCTACGAGCAGTACTTC
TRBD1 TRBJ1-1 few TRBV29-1 CSVESRDRGEVNTEAFF TGCAGCGTTGAGAGTCGGGACAGGGGGGAGGTGAACACTGAAGCTTTCTTT
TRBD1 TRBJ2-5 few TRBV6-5 CASSRDSPSQGTQYF TGTGCCAGCAGTCGGGACAGCCCCTCGCAAGGAACCCAGTACTTC